Each of the 18 T cell receptor beta chains below was sequenced from the same sample in a study of blood T cell repertoires in COVID-19. Clones were read by immunoSEQ multiplex PCR, and TCRdb kept only the in-frame ones, dropping some. Here the sample spans approximately 180,000 clones, more than 75% being singletons. Specimen: peripheral blood. The source is a woman in her sixties or seventies with acute or convalescent COVID-19.

This clone was seen only once. CDR3 amino acids: CASSLTSGNYNEQFF. CDR3 DNA: TGTGCCAGCAGCTTGACTAGCGGGAACTACAATGAGCAGTTCTTC. The J gene is TRBJ2-1, the V gene TRBV7-2, with 11 bases aligning to TRBD2. Trimming at V came to 3 bases and at J to 3 bases, leaving 1 base not matched to a gene. Germline V CDR1 and CDR2: SGHTA, FQGNSA. CDR3 length: 15 residues.

This clone has only one observation. The V and J genes are TRBV9 and TRBJ1-2; D may be TRBD1 (5 bases). The germline gives CDR1 SGDLS, CDR2 YYNGEE. V was shortened by 4 bases and J by 0 bases, with 13 bases between the two germline ends. The CDR3 totals 15 residues. The CDR3 spells CASSPQTAPNYGYTF. In DNA form, the CDR3 reads TGTGCCAGCAGCCCGCAGACAGCCCCTAACTATGGCTACACCTTC.

The J gene is TRBJ2-5, the V gene TRBV29-1, with TRBD1 as a possible D gene (5 bases). V dropped 4 bases and J dropped 4 bases, with 16 bases sitting between them. The V gene's germline CDR1 is SQVTM and CDR2 ANQGSEA. The CDR3 covers 14 residues. The DNA for the CDR3 is TGCAGCGTTGGAGCATCAGGGTTCGGAGAGACCCAGTACTTC. Amino acid sequence: CSVGASGFGETQYF.

The chain uses TRBV27 and TRBJ2-6, with D possibly being TRBD1 (6 bases). The CDR3 runs 19 residues. The germline CDR1 and CDR2 sequences are MNHEY and SMNVEV (reference sequence). Trimming took 5 bases from V and 0 from J, leaving 20 bases between them. The CDR3: CASSSRGQFLTSGANVLTF. The CDR3 DNA follows: TGTGCCAGCAGTAGCCGCGGACAGTTCCTTACCTCTGGGGCCAACGTCCTGACTTTC.

Only a few counts were recorded for this clone. The chain couples TRBV27 to TRBJ2-7, with 11 bases that match TRBD1. CDR1 is MNHEY, CDR2 SMNVEV, per germline (reference sequence). J gave up 4 bases and V 4 bases, and 9 bases lay outside the gene matches. The CDR3 spans 16 residues. CDR3 protein: CASSSPWTGGSYEQYF. The CDR3 DNA sequence: TGTGCCAGCAGTTCCCCATGGACAGGGGGCTCATACGAGCAGTACTTC.

This sequence joins TRBV6-5 and TRBJ2-3; 10 nucleotides line up with TRBD2. The CDR3 has 15 residues. CDR1 and CDR2 from the germline V gene are MNHEY and SVGAGI. V gave up 6 bases and J gave up 0 bases; unmatched junction bases: 3. This chain's CDR3 is CASSYSGGSTDTQYF. Written as DNA, the CDR3 is TGTGCCAGCAGCTATAGCGGGGGGAGCACAGATACGCAGTATTTT.

This clone was counted between two and nine times. V usage is TRBV12-5 and J usage is TRBJ2-3; 7 nucleotides match TRBD2. With V trimmed by 3 bases and J by 2 bases, 5 bases remained unmatched. Per the germline V gene, CDR1 is LGHNT and CDR2 is FRNRAP. The CDR3 spans 15 residues. DNA of the CDR3: TGTGCTAGTGGTTTAGGGCTAGCGGTCACAGATACGCAGTATTTT. Translated, it gives CASGLGLAVTDTQYF.

V gene TRBV29-1 combines with J gene TRBJ1-1; TRBD1 is a possible D gene (5 bases). V lost 4 bases, J lost 4 bases, and 10 bases lay in between. The CDR3 has 12 amino acids. Looked up from germline, CDR1 is SQVTM and CDR2 is ANQGSEA. The CDR3 DNA is TGCAGCGTTGTCGGGGGTGGCACTGAAGCTTTCTTT. Protein: CSVVGGGTEAFF.

This clone was counted once. The rearrangement joins TRBV19 to TRBJ1-5, with a weak D call TRBD1 (5 bases). V was shortened by 1 base and J by 1 base, with 8 bases between the two germline ends. Per the germline V gene, CDR1 is LNHDA and CDR2 is SQIVND (reference sequence). The CDR3 has 15 residues. The CDR3 protein is CASSIGGVSNQPQHF. The CDR3, as DNA: TGTGCCAGTAGTATAGGGGGGGTGAGCAATCAGCCCCAGCATTTT.

V gene TRBV6-1 combines with J gene TRBJ1-6; D is unclear. Germline CDR1 and CDR2: MNHNS and SASEGT. Between the trimmed V and J ends, which lost 1 base and 6 bases, there was a span of 10 bases. The CDR3 is 15 residues long. The CDR3 DNA follows: TGTGCCAGCAGTGAAGTTTCCCCGAGTAATTCACCCCTCCACTTT. As protein: CASSEVSPSNSPLHF.

V is TRBV5-8 and J is TRBJ2-1, with D uncertain. The V end lost 0 bases, the J end lost 10 bases, and 11 bases lay between the germline ends. This CDR3 has 13 residues. Germline V gives CDR1 SGHTS, CDR2 YDEGEE. CDR3 in DNA: TGTGCCAGCAGCTTGGGGCAGTTTCAAGAGCAGTTCTTC. Protein: CASSLGQFQEQFF.

The DNA of the CDR3 is TGTGCCAGCAGTAGACAGGGATTGGGTGAGCAGTTCTTC. Its translation: CASSRQGLGEQFF. The rearrangement uses TRBV6-5 and TRBJ2-1, with TRBD1 identical over 7 bases. Germline lookup yields CDR1 MNHEY and CDR2 SVGAGI. The trim removed 5 bases at V and 9 bases at J, leaving 7 bases unmatched. CDR3 length equals 13 residues.

This clone was recorded only once. The chain joins TRBV7-2 to TRBJ2-2, with TRBD2 matching 10 bases. This CDR3 has 17 amino acids. Germline assignment: CDR1 SGHTA and CDR2 FQGNSA. V lost 5 bases to trimming and J lost 0 bases; unmatched junction nucleotides: 6. For the CDR3, the DNA is TGTGCCAGCAGCGGCCCTAGCGGGGGCTCGAACACCGGGGAGCTGTTTTTT. Translated, it gives CASSGPSGGSNTGELFF.

V usage is TRBV27 and J usage is TRBJ1-2; D unclear. This CDR3 is 15 amino acids long. V shed 7 bases and J shed 0 bases, with 15 bases lying between them. Germline V gene sequence: CDR1 MNHEY, CDR2 SMNVEV (reference sequence). CDR3 protein: CASTNTAGTNYGYTF. CDR3 in DNA: TGTGCCAGCACCAATACGGCAGGCACTAACTATGGCTACACCTTC.

The chain is built from TRBV2 and TRBJ2-3; perhaps TRBD1 as D (5 bases). CDR1 is SNHLY and CDR2 is FYNNEI in the germline V gene. This CDR3 region has 15 residues. With 6 bases removed from V and 3 bases from J, the gap between germline ends came to 16 bases. CDR3 coding DNA: TGTGCCAGCAGCAAGCAGGGTCTCGGAACAGATACGCAGTATTTT. It specifies CASSKQGLGTDTQYF. Drawing the rest from reference TRBV2 and TRBJ2-3, the complete variable domain is EPEVTQTPSHQVTQMGQEVILRCVPISNHLYFYWYRQILGQKVEFLVSFYNNEISEKSEIFDDQFSVERPDGSNFTLKIRSTKLEDSAMYFCASSKQGLGTDTQYFGPGTRLTVL.

This chain links TRBV5-1 with TRBJ1-6; 10 nucleotides line up with TRBD1. The germline gives CDR1 SGHRS, CDR2 YFSETQ. V was clipped by 0 bases and J by 9 bases; unmatched bases: 6. CDR3 length: 16 residues. CDR3 sequence (DNA): TGCGCCAGCAGCTTGGCCGGACAGGGGGTAGGTTCACCCCTCCACTTT. This codes for CASSLAGQGVGSPLHF.

This rearrangement joins TRBV9 to TRBJ2-3; 10 bases are shared with TRBD2. V shed 2 bases, J shed 2 bases, and the junction held 5 bases outside the gene matches. The CDR3 extends over 16 amino acids. CDR1 SGDLS and CDR2 YYNGEE come from the germline V gene. CDR3 amino acids: CASSVGTSEITDTQYF. CDR3 DNA sequence: TGTGCCAGCAGCGTTGGGACTAGCGAGATCACAGATACGCAGTATTTT.

The V gene is TRBV4-1, the J gene TRBJ2-1; possibly TRBD1 for D (6 bases). CDR1 and CDR2 from the germline V gene are MGHRA and YSYEKL. This CDR3 comprises 13 residues. The V and J ends lost 4 bases and 3 bases respectively, with 7 bases between them. Here the CDR3 DNA reads TGCGCCAGCAGCCGGACAGTCTACAATGAGCAGTTCTTC. Translation: CASSRTVYNEQFF.